The next 5 T cell receptor beta chains were all read from a single sample in a study of blood T cells in healthy people across ages. Using a J-beta primer mix together with a sample-barcoded 5' primer, a second PCR was run for 7 to 11 cycles. TCRdb analysed the 5' RACE reads with MiXCR anew, one entry per CDR3 protein. The data show 600,000 to 800,000 distinct CDR3 sequences, roughly 21% seen once. The sequencing input was blood. The source is a man between 65 and 85 years old in good health.

The chain uses TRBV4-2 and TRBJ2-2; 7 nucleotides align to TRBD1. The CDR3 is 14 residues long. CDR1 LGHNA and CDR2 YNFKEQ come from the germline V gene. The J segment lost 5 bases and the V segment lost 0 bases, leaving 0 bases of the junction unmatched. CDR3 sequence (DNA): TGTGCCAGCAGCCAAGAGACAGGGACCGGGGAGCTGTTTTTT. It encodes CASSQETGTGELFF.

This clonotype has a handful of counts. The rearrangement joins TRBV27 to TRBJ2-3; D possibly corresponds to TRBD1 (6 bases). Germline V CDR1 and CDR2: MNHEY, SMNVEV (reference sequence). CDR3 length equals 14 residues. Trimming left V 2 bases short and J 5 bases short, with 11 bases between. This CDR3 is CASSLQGWRDTQYF. The CDR3 DNA reads TGTGCCAGCAGTTTACAGGGGTGGAGAGATACGCAGTATTTT.

The chain couples TRBV2 to TRBJ1-6; the D gene is possibly TRBD1 (6 bases). This CDR3 contains 15 residues. Per germline, CDR1 SNHLY and CDR2 FYNNEI. The V end lost 3 bases, the J end lost 7 bases, and 13 bases lay between the germline ends. In DNA form, the CDR3 reads TGTGCCAGCAGTGATCAGGGGCTGGAGAATTCACCCCTCCACTTT. It translates to CASSDQGLENSPLHF.

This clonotype showed up many times. The rearrangement links TRBV5-1 to TRBJ2-7; 8 bases agree with TRBD1. The CDR3 has 14 residues. From germline, CDR1 is SGHRS and CDR2 YFSETQ. V was pared by 8 bases and J by 3 bases, with 10 bases of the junction left unmatched. The chain's CDR3 is CASSGTGRVYEQYF. CDR3 coding DNA: TGCGCCAGTTCCGGGACAGGCCGAGTCTACGAGCAGTACTTC.

The V gene is TRBV7-2, the J gene TRBJ2-5; D ambiguous. The CDR3 loop spans 12 amino acids. Germline lookup yields CDR1 SGHTA and CDR2 FQGNSA. The V and J ends lost 4 bases and 7 bases respectively, with 10 bases between them. The CDR3 spells CASSSPAGTQYF. Written as DNA, the CDR3 is TGTGCCAGCAGCTCCCCGGCTGGGACCCAGTACTTC.